This T cell receptor beta chain was profiled in a study of cytomegalovirus exposure and HLA in healthy donors. Overall study findings and caveats: Earlier results showed most TCR beta V segments being productive about 87% or about 30% of the time. One variant, a missense change in DCLRE1C, was linked in a later analysis to TCR beta V- and J-gene trimming.

Remarks on this clone: Its antigen is currently unknown.

Donors likely had unrecorded immune exposures despite being nominally healthy when sampled. V was clipped by 3 bases and J by 0 bases, with 6 bases between them. Germline assignment: CDR1 MRHNA and CDR2 SNTAGT. The CDR3 consists of 14 residues. PCR amplification relied on 60 Vbeta primers (plus 13 Jbeta primers). The protocol was immunoSEQ multiplex PCR, while the TCRdb copy is restricted to in-frame clones and leaves out a portion. The sample contains under 150,000 clones, around 80% of which appear only once. The chain combines TRBV6-4 with TRBJ2-1; possible D gene TRBD1, 6 bases. Sequenced sample: PBMCs. This receptor was taken from a boy aged 2 to 9 in good health and CMV-seronegative. DNA for the CDR3: TGTGCCAGCAGTGAGGACAGCTCCTACAATGAGCAGTTCTTC. It encodes CASSEDSSYNEQFF.